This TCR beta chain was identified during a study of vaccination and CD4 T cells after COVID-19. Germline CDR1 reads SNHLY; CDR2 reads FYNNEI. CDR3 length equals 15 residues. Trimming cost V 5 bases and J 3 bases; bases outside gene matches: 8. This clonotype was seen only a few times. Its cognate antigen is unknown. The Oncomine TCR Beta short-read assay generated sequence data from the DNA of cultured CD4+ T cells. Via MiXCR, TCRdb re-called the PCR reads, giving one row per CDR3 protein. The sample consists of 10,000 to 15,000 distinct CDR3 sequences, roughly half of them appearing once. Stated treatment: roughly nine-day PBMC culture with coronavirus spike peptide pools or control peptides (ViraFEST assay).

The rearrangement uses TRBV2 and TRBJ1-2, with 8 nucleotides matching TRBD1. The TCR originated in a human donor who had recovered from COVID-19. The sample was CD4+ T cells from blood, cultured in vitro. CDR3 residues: CASSSGQGTHYGYTF. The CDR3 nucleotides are TGTGCCAGCAGTTCAGGACAGGGAACCCACTATGGCTACACCTTC.